The clone carrying this T cell receptor beta chain appeared a single time. TCRdb re-derived calls from the PCR reads in MiXCR, one entry per CDR3 protein. The top ten hold over 9% of the sample, which has under 100,000 distinct CDR3 sequences, 48% seen once. This record comes from a study of CDR3 diversity in severe acne. The germline V gene encodes CDR1 MGHDK and CDR2 SYGVNS. This CDR3 has 14 residues. V lost 3 bases and J 5 bases, leaving 10 bases between the germline ends. The sequence was collected from a male donor in good health, serving as a control. Sample: blood. This chain uses TRBV25-1 with TRBJ1-4, with D maybe TRBD1 (6 bases). The DNA for the CDR3 is TGTGCCAGCAGTGAGGCAGGGGACAATGAAAAACTGTTTTTT. This translates into CASSEAGDNEKLFF.